This TCR beta chain was sequenced for a study of blood T cells in healthy people across ages. CDR1 and CDR2 (germline): SQVTM, ANQGSEA. The CDR3 length is 10 residues. Trimming removed 4 bases at V and 10 bases at J, with 8 bases between. Healthy Russian Caucasian donors spanned ages about 6 to 90 years. Isolation recovered at least 7 million PBMCs from every sample. Sample-barcoded 5' priming and a J-beta primer mix drove a second PCR of about 6 to 12 cycles. Using its own MiXCR run on the 5' RACE reads, TCRdb lists one record per CDR3 protein. The sample includes 750,000 to 950,000 distinct CDR3 sequences, roughly 50% of them seen just once.

This chain uses TRBV29-1 with TRBJ2-1; D gene unclear. Sequences were obtained from blood. This clonotype was sampled from a man older than 75 in good health. The CDR3, as DNA: TGCAGCGTTGGTCTAAGCGAGCAGTTCTTC. This codes for CSVGLSEQFF.